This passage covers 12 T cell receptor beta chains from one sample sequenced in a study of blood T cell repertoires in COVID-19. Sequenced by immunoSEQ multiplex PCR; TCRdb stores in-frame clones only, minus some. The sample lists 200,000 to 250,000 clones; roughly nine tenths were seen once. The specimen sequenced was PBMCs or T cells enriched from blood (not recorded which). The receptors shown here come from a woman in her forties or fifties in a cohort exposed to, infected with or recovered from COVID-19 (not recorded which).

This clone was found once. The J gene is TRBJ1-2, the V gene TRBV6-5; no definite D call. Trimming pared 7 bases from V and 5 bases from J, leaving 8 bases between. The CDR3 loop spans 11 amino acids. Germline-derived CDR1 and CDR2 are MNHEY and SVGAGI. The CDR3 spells CASKAAYGYTF. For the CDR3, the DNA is TGTGCCAGCAAGGCGGCATATGGCTACACCTTC.

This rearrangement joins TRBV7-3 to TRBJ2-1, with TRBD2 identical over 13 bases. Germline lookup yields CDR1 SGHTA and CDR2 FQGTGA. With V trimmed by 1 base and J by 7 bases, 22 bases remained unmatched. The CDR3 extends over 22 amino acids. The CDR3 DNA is TGTGCCAGCAGCTTAAGGGGTGTAACTAGCGGGAGGGGGGTTTACCTCGGGAATGAGCAGTTCTTC. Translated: CASSLRGVTSGRGVYLGNEQFF.

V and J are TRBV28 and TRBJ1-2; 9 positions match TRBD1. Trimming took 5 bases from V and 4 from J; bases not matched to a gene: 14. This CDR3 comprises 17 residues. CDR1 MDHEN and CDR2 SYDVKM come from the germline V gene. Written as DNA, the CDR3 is TGTGCCAGCAGTCCTCTATCCCCGGGACAGGGAGGCTATGGCTACACCTTC. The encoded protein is CASSPLSPGQGGYGYTF.

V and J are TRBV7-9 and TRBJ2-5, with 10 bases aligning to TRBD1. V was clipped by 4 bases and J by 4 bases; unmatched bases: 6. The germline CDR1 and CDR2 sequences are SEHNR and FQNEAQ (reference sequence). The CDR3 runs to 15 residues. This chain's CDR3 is CASSSSRTGGETQYF. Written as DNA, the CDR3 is TGTGCCAGCAGCTCCTCTAGGACAGGGGGAGAGACCCAGTACTTC.

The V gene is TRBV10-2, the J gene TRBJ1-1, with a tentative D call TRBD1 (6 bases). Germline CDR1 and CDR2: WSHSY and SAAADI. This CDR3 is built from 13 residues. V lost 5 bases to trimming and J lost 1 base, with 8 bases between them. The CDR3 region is CASSLQGNTEAFF. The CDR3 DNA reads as TGCGCCAGCAGTTTACAGGGGAACACTGAAGCTTTCTTT.

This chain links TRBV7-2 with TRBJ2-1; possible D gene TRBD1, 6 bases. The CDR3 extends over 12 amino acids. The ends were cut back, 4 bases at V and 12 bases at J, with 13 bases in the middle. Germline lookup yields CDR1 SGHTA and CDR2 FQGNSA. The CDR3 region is CASSWDNRRQFF. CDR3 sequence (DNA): TGTGCCAGCAGCTGGGACAATCGCCGGCAGTTCTTC.

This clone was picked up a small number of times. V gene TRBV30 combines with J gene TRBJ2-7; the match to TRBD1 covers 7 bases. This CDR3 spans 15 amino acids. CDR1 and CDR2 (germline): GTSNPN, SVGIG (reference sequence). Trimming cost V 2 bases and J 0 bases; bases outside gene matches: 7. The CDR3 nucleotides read TGTGCCTGGAGTTTTGGGACAGAGAGCTCCTACGAGCAGTACTTC. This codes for CAWSFGTESSYEQYF.

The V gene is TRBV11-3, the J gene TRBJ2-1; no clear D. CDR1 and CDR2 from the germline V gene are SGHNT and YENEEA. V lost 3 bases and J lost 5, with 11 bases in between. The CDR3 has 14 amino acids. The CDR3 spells CASSLMHTNNEQFF. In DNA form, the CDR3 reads TGTGCCAGCAGCTTGATGCACACTAACAATGAGCAGTTCTTC.

DNA of the CDR3: TGTGCCAGCAATAGGGGGGGACTAGCCTACGAGCAGTACTTC. Residues: CASNRGGLAYEQYF. The chain carries TRBV6-5 and TRBJ2-7; 8 bases map to TRBD2. Losses at the gene ends were 7 bases for V and 2 bases for J; bases not matched to a gene: 7. Germline loops: CDR1 MNHEY, CDR2 SVGAGI. This CDR3 region has 14 residues.

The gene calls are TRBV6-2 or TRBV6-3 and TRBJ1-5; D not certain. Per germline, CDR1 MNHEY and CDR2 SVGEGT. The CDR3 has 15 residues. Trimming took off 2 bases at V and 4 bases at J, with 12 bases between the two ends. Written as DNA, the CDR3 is TGTGCCAGCAGTTACGGTACGCCCACTAATCAGCCCCAGCATTTT. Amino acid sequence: CASSYGTPTNQPQHF.

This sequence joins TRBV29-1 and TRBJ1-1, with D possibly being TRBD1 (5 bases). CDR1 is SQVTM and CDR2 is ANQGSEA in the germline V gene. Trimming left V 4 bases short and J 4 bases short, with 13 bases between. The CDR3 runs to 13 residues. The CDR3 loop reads CSVVGDLGTEAFF. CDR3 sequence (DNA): TGCAGCGTTGTAGGGGATTTAGGCACTGAAGCTTTCTTT.

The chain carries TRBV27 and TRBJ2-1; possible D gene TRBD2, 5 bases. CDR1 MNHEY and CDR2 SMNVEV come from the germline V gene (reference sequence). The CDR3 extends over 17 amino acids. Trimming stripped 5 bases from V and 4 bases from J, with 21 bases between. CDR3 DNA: TGTGCCAGCAGTCCACCCCCCCGGACGGGATTGTACAATGAGCAGTTCTTC. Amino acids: CASSPPPRTGLYNEQFF.